The 8 T cell receptor beta chains presented below share a single source sample, sequenced in a study of blood T cell repertoires in COVID-19. Here immunoSEQ multiplex PCR was the method, and the copy in TCRdb shows in-frame clones only, minus some. The sample holds over 200,000 clones, over 80% seen once. Sequencing was performed on peripheral blood. The receptors were sampled from a human donor in a cohort sampled during active COVID-19.

The chain combines TRBV7-6 with TRBJ1-2; TRBD1 matches 9 bases. The germline CDR1 and CDR2 sequences are SGHVS and FNYEAQ. The length of the CDR3 is 17 residues. The junction had 5 bases not matched to a gene; V was cut back by 0 bases and J by 0 bases. The CDR3 sequence is CASSLAGQGPTNYGYTF. The CDR3 DNA follows: TGTGCCAGCAGCTTAGCGGGACAGGGACCCACTAACTATGGCTACACCTTC.

The chain has TRBV5-4 and TRBJ2-5; no clear D gene. The CDR3 runs to 12 residues. The germline CDR1 and CDR2 sequences are SGHNT and YYREEE (reference sequence). V was pared by 3 bases and J by 1 base, with 4 bases between. CDR3 residues: CASSSSQETQYF. The CDR3 bases are TGTGCCAGCAGCTCTTCCCAAGAGACCCAGTACTTC.

This clone was counted a few times. The V and J genes are TRBV4-2 and TRBJ1-2, with TRBD1 matching 9 bases. J lost 7 bases, V lost 2 bases, and 5 bases had no gene match. CDR3 length: 14 residues. Germline CDR1 is LGHNA and CDR2 is YNFKEQ. CDR3: CASSQLGQGGGYTF. The CDR3 DNA reads TGTGCCAGCAGCCAATTGGGACAGGGTGGTGGCTACACCTTC.

The gene calls are TRBV9 and TRBJ1-3, with D maybe TRBD1 (6 bases). This CDR3 comprises 13 residues. V lost 8 bases and J 1 base, leaving 10 bases between the germline ends. Germline assignment: CDR1 SGDLS and CDR2 YYNGEE. The CDR3 nucleotides are TGTGCCAGTCAGGGGCATTCTGGAAACACCATATATTTT. Translating it yields CASQGHSGNTIYF.

V gene TRBV2 combines with J gene TRBJ2-6; the match to TRBD2 covers 9 bases. The V gene end was trimmed by 4 bases and the J gene end by 0 bases; junction bases not matched to a gene: 4. The CDR3 has 17 amino acids. CDR1 is SNHLY, CDR2 FYNNEI, per germline. CDR3 amino acids: CASSVAGGFSGANVLTF. The CDR3 nucleotides read TGTGCCAGCAGTGTGGCGGGAGGGTTCTCTGGGGCCAACGTCCTGACTTTC.

This clone was seen a handful of times. The chain is built from TRBV27 and TRBJ1-5; 9 bases line up with TRBD1. The CDR3 covers 14 residues. V dropped 6 bases and J dropped 6; count of bases not matched to a gene: 6. In germline, CDR1 is MNHEY, CDR2 SMNVEV (reference sequence). CDR3 coding DNA: TGTGCCAGCAGGCATACAGGGGGCGGTCAGCCCCAGCATTTT. Translation gives CASRHTGGGQPQHF.

The chain uses TRBV3-1 (or the pseudogene TRBV3-2) and TRBJ2-7, with D possibly TRBD2 on 5 matching bases. The CDR3 spans 13 residues. Germline CDR1 is LGHDT and CDR2 is YNNKEL (reference sequence). V was shortened by 1 base and J by 1 base, with 5 bases between the two germline ends. Written as DNA, the CDR3 is TGTGCCAGCAGCCAAGGACTATCCTACGAGCAGTACTTC. This translates into CASSQGLSYEQYF.

In its sample, this clone was seen a few times. The V gene is TRBV29-1, the J gene TRBJ2-7; tentative D call: TRBD1 (6 bases). CDR1 and CDR2 from the germline V gene are SQVTM and ANQGSEA. The CDR3 extends over 12 amino acids. V was clipped by 7 bases and J by 2 bases, with 12 bases between them. The CDR3, as DNA: TGCAGCGGCATTGGACAGACCTACGAGCAGTACTTC. This codes for CSGIGQTYEQYF.